Presented here are 31 T cell receptor beta chains from one specimen sequenced in a study of blood T cell repertoires in COVID-19. Data came from immunoSEQ multiplex PCR; TCRdb stores just in-frame clones and leaves some out. Here the sample spans roughly 200,000 clones, 90% being singletons. Sequenced material: peripheral blood. The origin of the receptors is a man in his fifties or sixties with acute or convalescent COVID-19.

The V and J genes are TRBV5-1 and TRBJ1-4; tentatively, D is TRBD1 (5 bases). CDR1 and CDR2 from the germline V gene are SGHRS and YFSETQ. Trimming pared 4 bases from V and 3 bases from J, leaving 13 bases between. This CDR3 spans 15 amino acids. The CDR3 reads CASSPQGGSNEKLFF. In DNA, the CDR3 is TGCGCCAGCAGCCCTCAGGGTGGGTCTAATGAAAAACTGTTTTTT.

The J gene is TRBJ2-3, the V gene TRBV7-2; D remains ambiguous. Germline assignment: CDR1 SGHTA and CDR2 FQGNSA. CDR3 length: 13 residues. With 5 bases removed from V and 2 bases from J, the gap between germline ends came to 8 bases. The CDR3 is CASSLKPTDTQYF. As DNA, the CDR3 is TGTGCCAGCAGCCTAAAACCCACAGATACGCAGTATTTT.

V and J are TRBV3-1 (or the pseudogene TRBV3-2) and TRBJ2-4, with 8 bases identical to TRBD1. With V trimmed by 7 bases and J by 0 bases, 8 bases remained unmatched. This CDR3 has 16 residues. Germline lookup yields CDR1 LGHDT and CDR2 YNNKEL (reference sequence). The CDR3 loop is CASNWRQGLAKNIQYF. CDR3 nucleotides: TGTGCCAGCAATTGGAGACAGGGGTTAGCCAAAAACATTCAGTACTTC.

The chain employs TRBV28 and TRBJ2-3, with TRBD1 identical over 8 bases. This CDR3 is 14 amino acids long. J was trimmed by 3 bases and V by 6 bases; bases with no gene match: 5. Germline loops: CDR1 MDHEN, CDR2 SYDVKM. CDR3 in amino acids: CASSEQGVTDTQYF. CDR3 DNA: TGTGCCAGCAGCGAACAGGGGGTGACAGATACGCAGTATTTT.

The chain uses TRBV28 and TRBJ1-1; D gene unclear. V lost 1 base and J 4 bases, leaving 7 bases between the germline ends. CDR1 MDHEN and CDR2 SYDVKM come from the germline V gene. The CDR3 has 13 amino acids. This CDR3 reads CASSLFLSTEAFF. Here the CDR3 DNA reads TGTGCCAGCAGTTTATTCCTGAGCACTGAAGCTTTCTTT. Based on the CDR3 plus reference TRBV28 and TRBJ1-1, the full variable domain is DVKVTQSSRYLVKRTGEKVFLECVQDMDHENMFWYRQDPGLGLRLIYFSYDVKMKEKGDIPEGYSVSREKKERFSLILESASTNQTSMYLCASSLFLSTEAFFGQGTRLTVV.

The J gene is TRBJ2-2, the V gene TRBV5-5, with 8 bases lining up with TRBD1. The V and J ends lost 4 bases and 6 bases, in that order; junction bases with no gene match: 8. Germline V gene sequence: CDR1 SGHKS, CDR2 YYEKEE (reference sequence). The CDR3 length is 15 residues. The chain's CDR3 is CASSVDRVPAGELFF. In DNA, the CDR3 is TGTGCCAGCAGCGTGGACAGGGTCCCCGCCGGGGAGCTGTTTTTT.

V is TRBV2 and J is TRBJ2-2, with 14 bases aligning to TRBD2. Germline-derived CDR1 and CDR2 are SNHLY and FYNNEI. The V segment lost 6 bases and the J segment 6 bases; nucleotides outside the gene matches: 3. The CDR3 length is 15 residues. The CDR3 DNA reads as TGTGCCAGCAGCTCGACTAGCGGGAGGGCCGGGGAGCTGTTTTTT. Residues: CASSSTSGRAGELFF.

The chain has TRBV5-6 and TRBJ1-1; D might be TRBD1 (5 bases). Germline V gene data show CDR1 as SGHDT and CDR2 as YYEEEE. V lost 2 bases to trimming and J lost 5 bases, with 19 bases between them. The CDR3 covers 16 residues. The CDR3 reads CASSFDTGVGYTEAFF. In nucleotides, the CDR3 is TGTGCCAGCAGCTTCGACACGGGGGTGGGGTATACTGAAGCTTTCTTT.

This chain connects TRBV29-1 to TRBJ1-6; D is undetermined. There are 13 residues in the CDR3. CDR1 SQVTM and CDR2 ANQGSEA come from the germline V gene. V was clipped by 4 bases and J by 6 bases, with 10 bases between them. CDR3 loop: CSVGLELNSPLHF. As DNA, the CDR3 is TGCAGCGTTGGTCTAGAACTTAATTCACCCCTCCACTTT.

The CDR3: CASSTGQEAEAFF. The CDR3 DNA reads TGTGCCAGCTCAACGGGACAGGAGGCTGAAGCTTTCTTT. The chain joins TRBV18 to TRBJ1-1, with 8 positions matching TRBD1. Germline lookup yields CDR1 KGHSH and CDR2 LQKENI. This CDR3 has 13 amino acids. The J segment lost 6 bases and the V segment lost 5 bases, leaving 5 bases of the junction unmatched.

The rearrangement links TRBV6-5 to TRBJ1-4; weak D call: TRBD1 (6 bases). The CDR3 totals 13 residues. Germline lookup yields CDR1 MNHEY and CDR2 SVGAGI. Trimming left V 5 bases short and J 8 bases short, with 12 bases between. The CDR3 region has the DNA TGTGCCAGCAGTATCGGACAGTTCGAAAAACTGTTTTTT. Amino acid sequence: CASSIGQFEKLFF.

J is TRBJ2-1 and V is TRBV6-1; the D gene is possibly TRBD1 (6 bases). Germline V lookup: CDR1 MNHNS, CDR2 SASEGT. The CDR3 spans 16 residues. With 4 bases removed from V and 2 bases from J, the gap between germline ends came to 15 bases. The chain's CDR3 is CASSAGRGNPYNEQFF. CDR3 bases: TGTGCCAGCAGTGCAGGCAGGGGTAACCCCTACAATGAGCAGTTCTTC.

The chain has TRBV2 and TRBJ1-5; tentative D call: TRBD1 (5 bases). Trimming removed 7 bases from V and 0 bases from J, with 13 bases in between. The germline V gene encodes CDR1 SNHLY and CDR2 FYNNEI. The CDR3 loop spans 15 amino acids. CDR3 in DNA: TGTGCCAGCAAAAGGACATTTGATAGCAATCAGCCCCAGCATTTT. This translates into CASKRTFDSNQPQHF.

This clone appeared a single time. The CDR3 is CASSGGTDYGYTF. DNA of the CDR3: TGTGCCAGCAGCGGAGGGACAGACTATGGCTACACCTTC. V gene TRBV9 combines with J gene TRBJ1-2; 7 bases agree with TRBD1. V dropped 3 bases and J dropped 3; count of bases not matched to a gene: 2. The CDR3 has 13 residues. The germline V gene encodes CDR1 SGDLS and CDR2 YYNGEE.

The rearrangement uses TRBV7-2 and TRBJ1-2; D unresolved. Germline-derived CDR1 and CDR2 are SGHTA and FQGNSA. V gave up 1 base and J gave up 4 bases, with 4 bases separating them. The CDR3 loop spans 12 amino acids. Here the CDR3 DNA reads TGTGCCAGCAGCTTAGGGCCCTATGGCTACACCTTC. It specifies CASSLGPYGYTF.

The V gene is TRBV27, the J gene TRBJ1-4, with D perhaps matching TRBD1 (6 bases). This CDR3 has 15 residues. Germline V gene sequence: CDR1 MNHEY, CDR2 SMNVEV (reference sequence). Trimming shortened V by 7 bases and J by 2 bases, and 14 bases separated the two germline ends. As DNA, the CDR3 is TGTGCCAGCAAGCAGGGGACCCAGACTAATGAAAAACTGTTTTTT. Amino acids: CASKQGTQTNEKLFF. Drawing the rest from reference TRBV27 and TRBJ1-4, the complete variable domain is EAQVTQNPRYLITVTGKKLTVTCSQNMNHEYMSWYRQDPGLGLRQIYYSMNVEVTDKGDVPEGYKVSRKEKRNFPLILESPSPNQTSLYFCASKQGTQTNEKLFFGSGTQLSVL.

The V and J genes are TRBV29-1 and TRBJ2-5, with D possibly matching TRBD2 (6 bases). Germline CDR1 SQVTM, CDR2 ANQGSEA. V lost 5 bases to trimming and J lost 3 bases, with 13 bases between them. This CDR3 has 13 residues. In DNA form, the CDR3 reads TGCAGCGTTAGGGAGGTCAGGGAAGAGACCCAGTACTTC. As protein: CSVREVREETQYF.

The chain carries TRBV27 and TRBJ2-2; D is possibly TRBD2 (6 bases). The CDR3 sequence is 14 residues long. The V and J ends lost 6 bases and 6 bases respectively, with 14 bases between them. Germline V gives CDR1 MNHEY, CDR2 SMNVEV (reference sequence). The CDR3 loop is CASRPRGGSGELFF. Here the CDR3 DNA reads TGTGCCAGCAGACCTCGTGGGGGGTCCGGGGAGCTGTTTTTT.

The rearrangement links TRBV29-1 to TRBJ1-3; 8 bases agree with TRBD1. The ends lost 4 bases at V and 2 bases at J; junction bases unmatched: 4. CDR1 and CDR2 from the germline V gene are SQVTM and ANQGSEA. This CDR3 contains 14 residues. In DNA, the CDR3 is TGCAGCGTTGTCAGGGGGCTGGCTGGAAACACCATATATTTT. It encodes CSVVRGLAGNTIYF. The whole variable domain, remainder taken from reference TRBV29-1 and TRBJ1-3, is SAVISQKPSRDICQRGTSLTIQCQVDSQVTMMFWYRQQPGQSLTLIATANQGSEATYESGFVIDKFPISRPNLTFSTLTVSNMSPEDSSIYLCSVVRGLAGNTIYFGEGSWLTVV.

The V gene is TRBV3-1 (or the pseudogene TRBV3-2), the J gene TRBJ2-1, with 10 bases lining up with TRBD2. CDR1 and CDR2 from the germline V gene are LGHDT and YNNKEL (reference sequence). There are 15 residues in the CDR3. Trimming removed 8 bases from V and 5 bases from J; junction bases left unmatched: 9. The chain's CDR3 is CASRRSAGGNNEQFF. DNA of the CDR3: TGTGCCAGCCGACGGTCAGCGGGAGGGAACAATGAGCAGTTCTTC.

This chain uses TRBV6-6 with TRBJ1-1; D is uncertain. Trimming took 1 base from V and 4 from J, leaving 7 bases between them. Germline assignment: CDR1 MNHNY and CDR2 SVGAGI (reference sequence). The CDR3 is 13 residues long. The CDR3: CASSYLQTTEAFF. CDR3 nucleotides: TGTGCCAGCAGTTACTTACAGACCACTGAAGCTTTCTTT.

V is TRBV2 and J is TRBJ2-5; 8 nucleotides align to TRBD1. V dropped 8 bases and J dropped 4; count of bases not matched to a gene: 9. The germline V gene has CDR1 SNHLY and CDR2 FYNNEI. This CDR3 contains 14 residues. The CDR3 DNA follows: TGTGCCAGCGGCCCGGGACAGGAGGGAGAGACCCAGTACTTC. It translates to CASGPGQEGETQYF.

The chain employs TRBV27 and TRBJ2-5; 7 bases are shared with TRBD1. The V and J ends lost 5 bases and 2 bases, in that order; junction bases with no gene match: 5. The CDR3 is 14 residues long. Germline assignment: CDR1 MNHEY and CDR2 SMNVEV (reference sequence). The CDR3 is CASSLNRGQETQYF. The CDR3 nucleotides read TGTGCCAGCAGTCTTAACAGGGGACAAGAGACCCAGTACTTC.

The chain recombines TRBV5-1 with TRBJ2-5; D perhaps matches TRBD1 (7 bases). V was trimmed by 4 bases and J by 2 bases, leaving 18 bases between them. The CDR3 loop spans 16 amino acids. Germline CDR1 is SGHRS and CDR2 is YFSETQ. As DNA, the CDR3 is TGCGCCAGCAGCCACCGACAGGGACGGGAGCAAGAGACCCAGTACTTC. Protein product: CASSHRQGREQETQYF.

This clone was recorded once. The rearrangement uses TRBV27 and TRBJ2-6, with D possibly matching TRBD1 (5 bases). Trimming removed 7 bases at V and 0 bases at J, with 22 bases between. This CDR3 contains 19 residues. The germline V gene has CDR1 MNHEY and CDR2 SMNVEV (reference sequence). DNA for the CDR3: TGTGCCAGCACCCCAGACGGGCGGACAAGAACCTCTGGGGCCAACGTCCTGACTTTC. Translated: CASTPDGRTRTSGANVLTF.

The J gene is TRBJ1-2, the V gene TRBV4-1; D might be TRBD1 (6 bases). V lost 2 bases, J lost 2 bases, and 15 bases lay in between. The CDR3 is made up of 16 amino acids. Germline CDR1 MGHRA, CDR2 YSYEKL. The CDR3 region is CASSQSPGRGNYGYTF. The CDR3 nucleotides read TGCGCCAGCAGCCAATCCCCCGGCAGGGGAAACTATGGCTACACCTTC.

The chain recombines TRBV19 with TRBJ1-3; D is uncertain. With 3 bases removed from V and 1 base from J, the gap between germline ends came to 13 bases. CDR1 is LNHDA and CDR2 is SQIVND in the germline V gene (reference sequence). The length of the CDR3 is 16 residues. The CDR3 DNA is TGTGCCAGTAGTATTGGATGGTCAGGATCTGGAAACACCATATATTTT. It translates to CASSIGWSGSGNTIYF.

The count of this clone is one. The chain carries TRBV15 and TRBJ2-7, with 9 bases that match TRBD1. With 10 bases clipped from V and 0 bases from J, the junction kept 7 bases outside the gene matches. CDR3 length equals 14 residues. CDR1 is LNHNV, CDR2 YYDKDF, per germline (reference sequence). The CDR3 nucleotides are TGTGCCATTCAGGACAGGGGAGGCTCCTACGAGCAGTACGTC. Residues: CAIQDRGGSYEQYV.

This clone was recorded once. The chain employs TRBV6-1 and TRBJ1-1; D is possibly TRBD1 (5 bases). The CDR3 runs 13 residues. Trimming removed 0 bases from V and 5 bases from J, with 7 bases in between. Per the germline V gene, CDR1 is MNHNS and CDR2 is SASEGT. CDR3 protein: CASSEARGTEAFF. In DNA form, the CDR3 reads TGTGCCAGCAGTGAAGCACGGGGGACTGAAGCTTTCTTT.

The chain recombines TRBV9 with TRBJ2-3; 9 nucleotides line up with TRBD2. V was clipped by 1 base and J by 1 base; unmatched bases: 10. The CDR3 runs 18 residues. Per the germline V gene, CDR1 is SGDLS and CDR2 is YYNGEE. The CDR3 spells CASSVTPREGQGTDTQYF. CDR3 coding DNA: TGTGCCAGCAGCGTAACGCCGCGGGAGGGCCAAGGCACAGATACGCAGTATTTT.

As DNA, the CDR3 is TGTGCCAGCAGTGAACTAGCGGGGGGGCAAGAGACCCAGTACTTC. This encodes CASSELAGGQETQYF. The rearrangement links TRBV6-1 to TRBJ2-5; 12 nucleotides align to TRBD2. V was pared by 2 bases and J by 2 bases, with 0 bases of the junction left unmatched. CDR1 is MNHNS, CDR2 SASEGT, per germline. The CDR3 has 15 residues.